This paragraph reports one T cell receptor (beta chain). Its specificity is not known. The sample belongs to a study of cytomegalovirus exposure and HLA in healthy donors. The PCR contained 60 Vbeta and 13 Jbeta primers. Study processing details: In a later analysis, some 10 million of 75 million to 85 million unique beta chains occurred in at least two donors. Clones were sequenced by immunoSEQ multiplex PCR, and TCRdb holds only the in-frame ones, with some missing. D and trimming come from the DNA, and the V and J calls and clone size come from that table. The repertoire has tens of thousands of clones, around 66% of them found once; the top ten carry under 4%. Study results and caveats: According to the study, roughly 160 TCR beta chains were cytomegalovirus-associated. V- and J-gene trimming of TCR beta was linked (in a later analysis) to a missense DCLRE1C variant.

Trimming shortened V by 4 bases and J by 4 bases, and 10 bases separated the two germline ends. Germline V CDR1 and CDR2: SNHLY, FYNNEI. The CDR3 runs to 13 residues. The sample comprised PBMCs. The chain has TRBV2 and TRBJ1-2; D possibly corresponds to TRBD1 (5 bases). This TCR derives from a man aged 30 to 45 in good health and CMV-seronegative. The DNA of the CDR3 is TGTGCCAGCAGTGCAGGGCGTACCTATGGCTACACCTTC. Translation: CASSAGRTYGYTF.